This is a list of T cell receptor beta chains from one sample in a study of blood T cell repertoires in COVID-19. TCRdb's copy holds only in-frame clones and misses some; the assay was immunoSEQ multiplex PCR. The table includes approximately 46,000 clones, approximately 86% detected once. The sequenced material came from peripheral blood. All receptors derive from a man aged 55 to 69 with active or convalescent COVID-19. CDR3s include the opening cysteine and the closing phenylalanine or tryptophan. Fields, in order: J gene, clone size, D gene, V gene, CDR3 DNA, CDR3 protein. The D gene is left open where the match is weak. Clone size is not always given. Where it is, it says once, few, many or a class for expanded clones.

>TRBJ2-7|.|.|TRBV3-1/TRBV3-2
TGTGCCAGCAGCCTCGAGGATCACTACTCCTACGAGCAGTACTTC
CASSLEDHYSYEQYF
>TRBJ2-7|.|TRBD1|TRBV30
TGTGCCTGGAGGGACAGGGGGACGAACGAGCAGTACTTC
CAWRDRGTNEQYF
>TRBJ2-1|.|TRBD2|TRBV6-5
TGTGCCAGCAGTACGCTAGCGGGGGGGCACAATGAGCAGTTCTTC
CASSTLAGGHNEQFF
>TRBJ1-1|.|TRBD1|TRBV28
TGTGCCAGCAGGCGGGCCGGGACAGAAAACACTGAAGCTTTCTTT
CASRRAGTENTEAFF
>TRBJ1-2|.|.|TRBV29-1
TGCAGCGTTGAAGACAGACTCTATGGCTACACCTTC
CSVEDRLYGYTF
>TRBJ2-7|.|TRBD1|TRBV27
TGTGCCAGCAAACCCCTAGACAGGGGTCCCTACGAGCAGTACTTC
CASKPLDRGPYEQYF
>TRBJ2-7|.|TRBD1|TRBV6-2/TRBV6-3
TGTGCCAGCAGCAATACAGGGGTCGAGCAGTACTTC
CASSNTGVEQYF
>TRBJ1-5|.|.|TRBV27
TGTGCCAGCAGTACCCCGAGTCAGCCCCAGCATTTT
CASSTPSQPQHF
>TRBJ2-7|once|TRBD1|TRBV2
TGTGCCAGCCAGAGCGACAGGGGGCTTTACGAGCAGTACTTC
CASQSDRGLYEQYF
>TRBJ2-1|.|.|TRBV5-1
TGCGCCAGCAGCTTGGTAAGGGGCGAAAACCCCTACAATGAGCAGTTCTTC
CASSLVRGENPYNEQFF
>TRBJ1-1|once|.|TRBV7-9
TGTGCCAGCAGCTTAGTGAGGACTGAAGCTTTCTTT
CASSLVRTEAFF
>TRBJ2-5|once|TRBD1|TRBV5-6
TGTGCCAGCAGCTTGGGGCAGGGGGCGCAGGGGCAAGAGACCCAGTACTTC
CASSLGQGAQGQETQYF
>TRBJ1-5|few|.|TRBV7-3
TGTGCCAGCAGCTTAAGTCTCGGGGAGCCCCAGCATTTT
CASSLSLGEPQHF
>TRBJ2-7|.|.|TRBV15
TGTGCCACCAGCAGAGATCGCAGTTACGAGCAGTACTTC
CATSRDRSYEQYF
>TRBJ2-1|.|.|TRBV9
TGTGCCAGCAGCGTAGCTTGGACTCCCAATGAGCAGTTCTTC
CASSVAWTPNEQFF
>TRBJ2-5|.|TRBD1|TRBV28
TGTGCCGGACAGGACCCACGGGGTAGCGTGTACTTC
CAGQDPRGSVYF
>TRBJ2-5|once|.|TRBV7-3
TGTGCCAGCAGCTTAAGTAAGGGTCCAGGGCAAGAGACCCAGTACTTC
CASSLSKGPGQETQYF
>TRBJ2-2|.|.|TRBV19
TGTGCCAGTAGTATAGAGGGAGCCGGGGAGCTGTTTTTT
CASSIEGAGELFF
>TRBJ1-1|.|.|TRBV5-1
TGCGCCAGCAGCTCGGACAGATCGAACACTGAAGCTTTCTTT
CASSSDRSNTEAFF
>TRBJ2-5|.|.|TRBV5-5
TGTGCCAGCAGCTTGGCTAGCGTAGGGGAGACCCAGTACTTC
CASSLASVGETQYF
>TRBJ1-4|.|.|TRBV9
TGTGCCAGCAGCCGGTCTGGGAGGGATGAAAAACTGTTTTTT
CASSRSGRDEKLFF
>TRBJ1-1|.|.|TRBV7-2
TGTGCCAGCAGCTTGGGGGCTGAAATGAACACTGAAGCTTTCTTT
CASSLGAEMNTEAFF
>TRBJ1-2|.|.|TRBV9
TGTGCCAGCAGCGAGGCAGGGAACTATGGCTACACCTTC
CASSEAGNYGYTF
>TRBJ2-7|.|TRBD2|TRBV7-8
TGTGCCAGCAGCTTAGACAGCGGGGGGGGTTCCCGCTCCTACGAGCAGTACTTC
CASSLDSGGGSRSYEQYF
>TRBJ2-5|.|.|TRBV5-1
TGCGCCAGCAGCCCACCCACAGGGAACCAAGAGACCCAGTACTTC
CASSPPTGNQETQYF
>TRBJ2-2|.|TRBD2|TRBV28
TGTGCCGGCTATAGCGGGGGGGACACCGGGGAGCTGTTTTTT
CAGYSGGDTGELFF
>TRBJ2-1|.|.|TRBV18
TGTGCCAGCTCTCTTGACAGGCTCCGCTACAATGAGCAGTTCTTC
CASSLDRLRYNEQFF
>TRBJ1-1|.|.|TRBV11-2
TGTGCCAGCAGCTTCCAACCGGACTTCACTGAAGCTTTCTTT
CASSFQPDFTEAFF
>TRBJ1-1|.|.|TRBV7-6
TGTGCCAGCAGCTCCGGGGGGGGCGCGAACACTGAAGCTTTCTTT
CASSSGGGANTEAFF
>TRBJ1-1|few|.|TRBV2
TGTGCCAGCATCCGGACACCGAACACTGAAGCTTTCTTT
CASIRTPNTEAFF
>TRBJ2-2|.|.|TRBV30
TGTGCCTGGAGTGTACTCAGGGCGGGAAACACCGGGGAGCTGTTTTTT
CAWSVLRAGNTGELFF
>TRBJ2-5|.|.|TRBV21-1
TGTGCCAGCAGCAAAGGCCTACCCGGGACAACGCAGGAAGAGACCCAGTACTTC
CASSKGLPGTTQEETQYF
>TRBJ2-1|.|TRBD2|TRBV7-3
TGTGCCAGCAGCTACGGGAGGACCAATGAGCAGTTCTTC
CASSYGRTNEQFF
>TRBJ2-4|.|TRBD1|TRBV3-1/TRBV3-2
TGTGCCAGCAGTTCTAGGACAGGGGGACAGTACTTC
CASSSRTGGQYF
>TRBJ2-7|.|.|TRBV27
TGTGCCAGCCGTTTACAGGGCCCCAGCTACGAGCAGTACTTC
CASRLQGPSYEQYF
>TRBJ1-1|many|.|TRBV27
TGTGCCAGCAGTTTATTGCGCCAAGGCGGGGGCACTGAAGCTTTCTTT
CASSLLRQGGGTEAFF
>TRBJ1-2|.|.|TRBV7-9
TGTGCCAGCAGCTTACGGGGATGGGGCTACACCTTC
CASSLRGWGYTF
>TRBJ2-2|.|.|TRBV6-5
TGTGCCAGCAGTTACCAGAACACCGGGGAGCTGTTTTTT
CASSYQNTGELFF
>TRBJ2-5|.|TRBD2|TRBV5-6
TGTGCCAGCAGCAGCCAGCGGGGTGGGGAGACCCAGTACTTC
CASSSQRGGETQYF
>TRBJ2-3|.|.|TRBV9
TGTGCCAGCAGGACTAGTCTGCCCGAAGATACGCAGTATTTT
CASRTSLPEDTQYF
>TRBJ2-2|.|TRBD1|TRBV5-1
TGCGCCAGCAGCTTGGGACGACAGGGGGCCGGGGAGCTGTTTTTT
CASSLGRQGAGELFF